These T cell receptor beta chains were read from a single sample in a study of CD8 T cells in Susac syndrome. TCRdb fed the immunoSEQ multiplex PCR reads into MiXCR, producing one record per CDR3 protein. The sample yields around 110,000 distinct CDR3 sequences, approximately 96% seen once. What was sequenced was CD4+ T cells from PBMCs. These receptors came from a human donor with Susac syndrome. Both conserved end residues are trimmed from each CDR3. A D gene is named only where the DNA matches it firmly.

>12|TRBV28|TRBJ1-2|TRBD1
ASSRATGIGGYT
>10|TRBV12-3/TRBV12-4|TRBJ2-7|-
ASSPTSYEQY
>13|TRBV12-3/TRBV12-4|TRBJ2-6|-
ASSPLDSGANVLT
>14|TRBV29-1|TRBJ2-3|TRBD2
SVEAGTTRSTDTQY
>12|TRBV5-1|TRBJ1-5|-
ASSLMSLGDPQH
>12|TRBV29-1|TRBJ2-3|-
SVGPGGLTDTQY
>11|TRBV24-1|TRBJ2-3|-
ATSDNLADTQY
>17|TRBV12-3/TRBV12-4|TRBJ2-5|TRBD2
ASIPGPLLAGGYQETQY
>11|TRBV7-8|TRBJ2-1|-
ASSIRRLDEQF
>11|TRBV15|TRBJ2-5|-
ATSRDLQETQY
>15|TRBV11-2|TRBJ2-5|TRBD2
ASSLLTSGRARETQY